This T cell receptor beta chain emerged from a study of blood T cell repertoires in COVID-19. Study at large: T cells, B-cell-depleted T cells, or PBMCs provided the cDNA or gDNA that served as material.

Source study methods: Amplification with reference gene primers provided the estimates of nucleated cell counts. Only in-frame clones appear in the TCRdb table, and some are missing; sequencing was by immunoSEQ multiplex PCR. The D gene and trimming were derived from the DNA, and the V and J assignments and clone size from that table. The profile shows some 270,000 clones, approximately 85% of them singletons. This clone has just one count. Clinical history reported by participants formed the basis on which cohorts were assigned. Recovery among Cohort 3 donors was established by two negative PCRs, clearance, or symptom resolution. The V gene's germline CDR1 is SGHTA and CDR2 FQGNSA. Between the trimmed V and J ends, which lost 2 bases and 3 bases, there was a span of 11 bases. The CDR3 has 15 residues.

The clonotype was recovered from a young woman who had recovered from COVID-19. The V gene is TRBV7-2, the J gene TRBJ2-1; possibly TRBD2 for D (7 bases). The sequenced material came from PBMCs or T cells enriched from blood (not recorded which). DNA for the CDR3: TGTGCCAGCAGCTTAACGGGGGGACACTACAATGAGCAGTTCTTC. The encoded protein is CASSLTGGHYNEQFF.